This T cell receptor (beta chain) was recovered during a study of blood T cell repertoires in COVID-19. Study summary: There were acute and convalescent COVID-19 samples, and they came from the United States, Italy and Spain. The analysed material was cDNA or gDNA that came from T cells, B-cell-depleted T cells, or PBMCs.

TCRdb keeps only in-frame clones here, not all; method: immunoSEQ multiplex PCR. The sample has around 170,000 clones, around 84% seen once. CDR1 and CDR2 (germline): MNHNS, SASEGT. This CDR3 is 18 amino acids long. V gave up 2 bases and J gave up 5 bases, with 21 bases separating them. The chain has TRBV6-1 and TRBJ2-2; a weak D match, TRBD2 (7 bases). The sequencing input was peripheral blood. This receptor was identified in a man aged 50 to 60 with active or convalescent COVID-19. The CDR3 sequence is CASSERLIWGGVTGELFF. The DNA for the CDR3 is TGTGCCAGCAGTGAAAGGTTGATCTGGGGGGGCGTGACCGGGGAGCTGTTTTTT.